These 7 T cell receptor beta chains were sequenced from one sample in a study of cytomegalovirus exposure and HLA in healthy donors (dated by TCRdb to 2016 to 2017). Library preparation used the immunoSEQ multiplex PCR assay. The multiplex PCR relied on a mix of 60 forward primers for TCR Vbeta segments and 13 reverse primers for TCR Jbeta segments. In its TCRdb copy, this immuneACCESS table keeps in-frame sequences only and misses some clones. Where compared with another copy, unresolved V genes explain less than half of these, and the others have no known cause. This sample gives around 150,000 clones in total; approximately 88% of them show up just once. The top ten clones comprise around 0.85% of the sample. Sample: PBMCs. The receptors were sampled from a woman aged 25 to 45 in good health and CMV-seronegative.

With respect to this clone: Mismatch with germline at one junction end may stem from a read error. The chain employs TRBV7-3 and TRBJ1-1; D call uncertain. This CDR3 is 13 amino acids long. Germline CDR1 is SGHTA and CDR2 is FQGTGA. CDR3 in DNA: TGTGCCAGCAGCTTAGGGCAGAACAATGAAGCTTTCTTT. It encodes CASSLGQNNEAFF.

This chain joins TRBV29-1 and TRBJ2-7, with TRBD1 matching 10 bases. Germline CDR1 is SQVTM and CDR2 is ANQGSEA. The V segment lost 7 bases and the J segment 2 bases; nucleotides outside the gene matches: 5. The CDR3 runs 13 residues. CDR3 protein: CSAGTGAPYEQYF. DNA for the CDR3: TGCAGCGCTGGGACAGGGGCCCCCTACGAGCAGTACTTC.

This clone was seen a single time. The chain links TRBV13 to TRBJ2-5; 7 nucleotides agree with TRBD1. The DNA matches TRBJ2-7 better at its end, which makes the J call doubtful. Germline loops: CDR1 PRHDT, CDR2 FYEKMQ (reference sequence). The CDR3 consists of 15 residues. The CDR3 DNA is TGTGCCAGCAGCTTAGTGGTCAGGGGGAACTACGAGCAGTACTTC. Encoded protein: CASSLVVRGNYEQYF.

This rearrangement joins TRBV4-1 to TRBJ1-2, with 8 bases aligning to TRBD1. Trimming at V came to 1 base and at J to 4 bases, leaving 5 bases not matched to a gene. Per the germline V gene, CDR1 is MGHRA and CDR2 is YSYEKL. This CDR3 region has 15 residues. CDR3 DNA sequence: TGCGCCAGCAGCCAAGCATCGGGACAGGCCTATGGCTACACCTTC. It yields the protein CASSQASGQAYGYTF.

This chain joins TRBV5-1 and TRBJ1-1; weak D call: TRBD1 (5 bases). The CDR3 is 13 residues long. Germline assignment: CDR1 SGHRS and CDR2 YFSETQ. The ends were cut back, 3 bases at V and 4 bases at J, with 10 bases in the middle. CDR3 sequence reads: CASSWQGVTEAFF. For the CDR3, the DNA is TGCGCCAGCAGCTGGCAAGGGGTCACTGAAGCTTTCTTT.

The chain carries TRBV5-8 and TRBJ1-3; D is unresolved. The V gene lost 0 bases and the J gene lost 3 bases, with 4 bases spanning the gap. CDR1 and CDR2 from the germline V gene are SGHTS and YDEGEE. The CDR3 contains 13 residues. The DNA of the CDR3 is TGTGCCAGCAGCTTGGCCAATGGAAACACCATATATTTT. As protein: CASSLANGNTIYF. Together with reference TRBV5-8 and TRBJ1-3, the CDR3 gives the full variable domain: EAGVTQSPTHLIKTRGQQATLRCSPISGHTSVYWYQQALGLGLQFLLWYDEGEERNRGNFPPRFSGRQFPNYSSELNVNALELEDSALYLCASSLANGNTIYFGEGSWLTVV.

The chain is built from TRBV11-2 and TRBJ2-1; 7 bases are shared with TRBD1. The CDR3 is 17 amino acids. V shed 0 bases, J shed 2 bases, and the junction held 7 bases outside the gene matches. Germline CDR1 and CDR2: SGHAT and FQNNGV. CDR3 DNA sequence: TGTGCCAGCAGCTTAGATCCGGGACAGAGGACCTACAATGAGCAGTTCTTC. It yields the protein CASSLDPGQRTYNEQFF.